A selection of T cell receptor beta chains follows, all from one sample in a study of blood T cells in healthy people across ages. One entry per CDR3 protein results from TCRdb running MiXCR on the 5' RACE reads. The repertoire holds about 1,400,000 distinct CDR3 sequences, approximately 60% seen once, with under 8.5% in the top ten. The sequencing input was blood. These TCRs come from a man aged 18 to 30 in good health. Both conserved end residues are part of each CDR3. The D gene is left open where the match is weak. A clone size is listed for some rows: how often the clone was seen (once, few, many), or a class if it is expanded.

v_gene,j_gene,abundance,d_gene,CDR3aa,CDR3nt
TRBV10-2,TRBJ1-2,-,-,CASSEIPTGYYGYTF,TGCGCCAGTAGTGAAATACCCACAGGATACTATGGCTACACCTTC
TRBV4-2,TRBJ1-2,few,-,CASSQDLRPNYGYTF,TGTGCCAGCAGCCAAGATCTTCGGCCTAACTATGGCTACACCTTC
TRBV20-1,TRBJ2-1,-,-,CSASTHGEQFF,TGCAGTGCTAGTACCCACGGTGAGCAGTTCTTC
TRBV24-1,TRBJ2-3,-,-,CATSDLTTPDTQYF,TGTGCCACCAGTGATCTGACAACGCCAGATACGCAGTATTTT
TRBV2,TRBJ2-1,-,TRBD2,CASSDRTSGYNEQFF,TGTGCCAGCAGTGACAGGACTAGCGGCTACAATGAGCAGTTCTTC
TRBV20-1,TRBJ1-6,-,-,CSATTKLGYNSPLHF,TGCAGTGCCACGACTAAGCTTGGCTATAATTCACCCCTCCACTTT
TRBV11-2,TRBJ1-6,-,TRBD1,CASSWTGQADSPLHF,TGTGCCAGCAGCTGGACCGGACAGGCCGATTCACCCCTCCACTTT
TRBV4-1,TRBJ1-1,-,TRBD1,CASSQTPGTGDTEAFF,TGCGCCAGCAGCCAAACCCCCGGGACAGGGGACACTGAAGCTTTCTTT
TRBV2,TRBJ2-2,-,-,CASSDRRTGELFF,TGTGCCAGCAGTGATAGGCGCACCGGGGAGCTGTTTTTT
TRBV4-1,TRBJ2-3,-,-,CASRRGAGTDTQYF,TGCGCCAGCAGACGGGGGGCCGGCACAGATACGCAGTATTTT